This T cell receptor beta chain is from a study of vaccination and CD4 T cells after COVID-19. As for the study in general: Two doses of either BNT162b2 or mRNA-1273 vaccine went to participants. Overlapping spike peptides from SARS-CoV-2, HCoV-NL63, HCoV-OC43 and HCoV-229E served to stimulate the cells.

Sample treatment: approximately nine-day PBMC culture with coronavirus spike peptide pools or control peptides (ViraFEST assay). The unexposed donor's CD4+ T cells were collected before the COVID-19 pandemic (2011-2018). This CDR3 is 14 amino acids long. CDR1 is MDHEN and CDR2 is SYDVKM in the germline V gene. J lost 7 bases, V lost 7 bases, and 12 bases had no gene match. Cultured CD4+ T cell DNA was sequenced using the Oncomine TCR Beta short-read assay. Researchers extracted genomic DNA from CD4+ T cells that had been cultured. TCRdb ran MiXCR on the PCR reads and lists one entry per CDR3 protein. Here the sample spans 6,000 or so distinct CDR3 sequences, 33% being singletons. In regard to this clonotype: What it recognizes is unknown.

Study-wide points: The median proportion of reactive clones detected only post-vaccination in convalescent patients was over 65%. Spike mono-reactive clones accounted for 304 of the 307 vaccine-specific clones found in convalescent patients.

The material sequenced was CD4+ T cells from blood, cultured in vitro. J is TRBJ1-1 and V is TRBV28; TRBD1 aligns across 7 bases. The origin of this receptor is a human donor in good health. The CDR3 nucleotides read TGTGCCAGCATTAGACAGGGAGGATTCGGTGAAGCTTTCTTT. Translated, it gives CASIRQGGFGEAFF. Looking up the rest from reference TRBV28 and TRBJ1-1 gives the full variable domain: DVKVTQSSRYLVKRTGEKVFLECVQDMDHENMFWYRQDPGLGLRLIYFSYDVKMKEKGDIPEGYSVSREKKERFSLILESASTNQTSMYLCASIRQGGFGEAFFGQGTRLTVV.